This TCR beta chain comes out of a study of blood T cell repertoires in COVID-19. Whole-study context: Both acute and convalescent COVID-19 samples were obtained from the United States, Italy and Spain. PBMCs, B-cell-depleted T cells, or T cells provided the cDNA or gDNA that made up the material.

Original handling: Reference gene primer amplification in the assay estimated nucleated cell counts. Sequencing was performed with immunoSEQ multiplex PCR; in TCRdb, only in-frame clones are kept and a portion is missing. V, J and clone size derive from that table, while D and trimming were established from the DNA sequence. The sample has 200,000 to 250,000 clones; roughly 80% are singletons. V was clipped by 4 bases and J by 7 bases, with 13 bases between them. Germline V gives CDR1 LGHDT, CDR2 YNNKEL (reference sequence). This CDR3 contains 13 residues. The source material was peripheral blood. This chain links TRBV3-1 (or the pseudogene TRBV3-2) with TRBJ2-5, with D possibly matching TRBD1 (6 bases). The sequence derives from a woman aged 45-65 years with acute or convalescent COVID-19. The CDR3 spells CASSRTRGGTQYF. The CDR3 coding sequence is TGTGCCAGCAGCCGGACCCGAGGGGGGACCCAGTACTTC.